These T cell receptor beta chains were read from a single sample in a study of blood T cells in healthy people across ages. One entry per CDR3 protein, called by TCRdb with MiXCR from the 5' RACE reads. The table records 850,000 to 1,000,000 distinct CDR3 sequences, around 49% of them present only once. Sequenced sample: blood. These receptors were collected from a young man in good health. The CDR3 runs from the conserved cysteine through the conserved F or W. A D gene is named only where the DNA matches it firmly. Clone sizes are given selectively: once, few, many, or a class where the clone is expanded.

V: TRBV7-9; D: TRBD1; J: TRBJ2-7; size: many; CDR3: CASSLEFRDRPYEQYF; DNA: TGTGCCAGCAGCTTAGAGTTCCGGGACAGGCCCTACGAGCAGTACTTC
V: TRBV4-3; D: TRBD2; J: TRBJ2-1; size: NA; CDR3: CASSQESSAGGPFFSSYNEQFF; DNA: TGCGCCAGCAGCCAAGAGTCTTCAGCGGGGGGTCCTTTTTTCAGCTCCTACAATGAGCAGTTTTTC
V: TRBV28; D: NA; J: TRBJ2-2; size: NA; CDR3: CASSRPGTGELFF; DNA: TGTGCCAGCAGTCGACCGGGAACCGGGGAGCTGTTTTTT
V: TRBV9; D: NA; J: TRBJ1-2; size: once; CDR3: CASSPRRGEHGYTF; DNA: TGTGCCAGCAGCCCCCGTCGCGGGGAACATGGCTACACCTTC
V: TRBV4-1; D: NA; J: TRBJ2-7; size: NA; CDR3: CASSQGQGYYEQYF; DNA: TGCGCCAGCAGCCAAGGGCAGGGTTACTACGAGCAGTACTTC
V: TRBV10-3; D: TRBD1; J: TRBJ2-7; size: few; CDR3: CAIRGTGSSYEQYF; DNA: TGTGCCATCAGGGGGACAGGGAGCTCCTACGAGCAGTACTTC
V: TRBV4-2; D: TRBD2; J: TRBJ2-7; size: NA; CDR3: CASSQERAGGDEQYF; DNA: TGTGCCAGCAGCCAAGAACGAGCGGGGGGAGACGAGCAGTACTTC
V: TRBV24-1; D: NA; J: TRBJ2-1; size: few; CDR3: CATSVRGDDFDEQFF; DNA: TGTGCCACCAGTGTAAGGGGGGACGATTTCGATGAGCAGTTCTTC
V: TRBV5-1; D: TRBD1; J: TRBJ2-3; size: NA; CDR3: CASSLVGQGSVDTQYF; DNA: TGCGCCAGCAGCTTGGTCGGACAGGGTTCAGTAGATACGCAGTATTTT
V: TRBV24-1; D: NA; J: TRBJ1-5; size: NA; CDR3: CATSALGDGNQPQHF; DNA: TGTGCCACCAGTGCCCTAGGGGACGGAAATCAGCCCCAGCATTTT
V: TRBV7-2; D: NA; J: TRBJ2-7; size: once; CDR3: CASSSRTTLKGSYEQYF; DNA: TGTGCCAGCAGCTCTCGAACGACACTTAAGGGGTCCTACGAGCAGTACTTC
V: TRBV13; D: TRBD2; J: TRBJ2-5; size: NA; CDR3: CASSLGEPAGGQETQYF; DNA: TGTGCCAGCAGCTTAGGAGAGCCAGCGGGGGGACAAGAGACCCAGTACTTC
V: TRBV20-1; D: NA; J: TRBJ2-7; size: NA; CDR3: CSAPGPSSYEQYF; DNA: TGCAGTGCGCCGGGACCTAGCTCCTACGAGCAGTACTTC
V: TRBV4-2; D: NA; J: TRBJ1-2; size: NA; CDR3: CASSQELTGYGYTF; DNA: TGTGCCAGCAGCCAAGAGTTGACAGGCTATGGCTACACCTTC
V: TRBV7-2; D: NA; J: TRBJ1-6; size: NA; CDR3: CASSPQGLLNSPLHF; DNA: TGTGCCAGCAGCCCTCAGGGACTACTTAATTCACCCCTCCACTTT
V: TRBV6-5; D: NA; J: TRBJ1-6; size: NA; CDR3: CASTFDPVGPLHF; DNA: TGTGCCAGCACCTTCGACCCGGTAGGTCCCCTCCACTTT
V: TRBV7-9; D: TRBD1; J: TRBJ1-2; size: NA; CDR3: CASSPGTGFGYTF; DNA: TGTGCCAGCTCGCCCGGGACAGGTTTTGGCTACACCTTC
V: TRBV20-1; D: NA; J: TRBJ1-5; size: NA; CDR3: CRATGGGSNQPQHF; DNA: TGCAGAGCTACCGGGGGCGGGAGCAATCAGCCCCAGCATTTT
V: TRBV10-3; D: TRBD2; J: TRBJ2-1; size: NA; CDR3: CAISDILAGNYNEQFF; DNA: TGTGCCATCAGTGATATTCTAGCGGGGAATTACAATGAGCAGTTCTTC
V: TRBV3-1; D: NA; J: TRBJ1-1; size: NA; CDR3: CASSQDSSYTEAFF; DNA: TGTGCCAGCAGTCAAGACAGTTCTTACACTGAAGCTTTCTTT
V: TRBV2; D: NA; J: TRBJ1-2; size: NA; CDR3: CASSESELYGYTF; DNA: TGTGCCAGCAGTGAATCTGAGCTCTATGGCTACACCTTC
V: TRBV15; D: NA; J: TRBJ2-3; size: few; CDR3: CATSRSANTQYF; DNA: TGTGCCACCAGCAGGTCGGCGAATACGCAGTATTTT
V: TRBV6-1; D: NA; J: TRBJ1-2; size: NA; CDR3: CASRDDRPGYTF; DNA: TGTGCCAGCAGAGATGACAGGCCTGGCTACACCTTC
V: TRBV20-1; D: TRBD1; J: TRBJ1-4; size: NA; CDR3: CSAPPGPGQGSNEKLFF; DNA: TGCAGTGCACCGCCCGGGCCGGGACAGGGATCTAATGAAAAACTGTTTTTT
V: TRBV6-6; D: TRBD1; J: TRBJ1-4; size: few; CDR3: CASRDRAEFEKLFF; DNA: TGTGCCAGCAGAGACAGGGCTGAGTTTGAAAAACTGTTTTTT
V: TRBV12-3/TRBV12-4; D: NA; J: TRBJ2-1; size: NA; CDR3: CASSPDTGRYNEQFF; DNA: TGTGCCAGCAGCCCAGATACAGGCCGCTACAATGAGCAGTTCTTC
V: TRBV5-1; D: TRBD1; J: TRBJ1-4; size: NA; CDR3: CASSFSPGTATTNEKLFF; DNA: TGCGCCAGCAGCTTCTCTCCCGGGACAGCAACAACTAATGAAAAACTGTTTTTT
V: TRBV12-3/TRBV12-4; D: NA; J: TRBJ1-5; size: many; CDR3: CASTLDGGNQPQHF; DNA: TGTGCCAGCACCCTCGATGGAGGCAATCAGCCCCAGCATTTT
V: TRBV29-1; D: TRBD2; J: TRBJ2-5; size: NA; CDR3: CSVAAGGRETQYF; DNA: TGCAGCGTTGCAGCGGGGGGACGTGAGACCCAGTACTTC
V: TRBV10-3; D: NA; J: TRBJ2-3; size: NA; CDR3: CAISAGLAITDTQYF; DNA: TGTGCCATCAGTGCGGGGCTAGCGATCACAGATACGCAGTATTTT
V: TRBV4-1; D: NA; J: TRBJ1-4; size: NA; CDR3: CTSSREGAQVNEKLFF; DNA: TGCACCAGCAGCCGAGAAGGGGCCCAAGTTAATGAAAAACTGTTTTTT
V: TRBV6-4; D: NA; J: TRBJ1-1; size: few; CDR3: CASSDGEAREAFF; DNA: TGTGCCAGCAGTGACGGGGAGGCACGTGAAGCTTTCTTT
V: TRBV6-1; D: TRBD1; J: TRBJ2-3; size: once; CDR3: CASTPGQGGGRSTDTQYF; DNA: TGTGCCAGCACTCCGGGACAGGGTGGTGGCCGTAGCACAGATACGCAGTATTTT
V: TRBV28; D: NA; J: TRBJ2-7; size: once; CDR3: CASSLRQDGPYEQYF; DNA: TGTGCCAGCAGTTTACGACAGGATGGCCCCTACGAGCAGTACTTC
V: TRBV7-9; D: TRBD1; J: TRBJ1-2; size: NA; CDR3: CASSLAGTEVHYGYTF; DNA: TGTGCCAGCAGCTTAGCGGGGACAGAGGTCCATTATGGCTACACCTTC
V: TRBV27; D: NA; J: TRBJ2-7; size: NA; CDR3: CASSLNQGNYEQYF; DNA: TGTGCCAGCAGTTTAAACCAGGGGAACTACGAGCAGTACTTC
V: TRBV19; D: NA; J: TRBJ1-1; size: NA; CDR3: CASSIGEGEGTEAFF; DNA: TGTGCCAGTAGTATAGGGGAAGGTGAGGGGACTGAAGCTTTCTTT
V: TRBV12-3/TRBV12-4; D: NA; J: TRBJ1-2; size: NA; CDR3: CASSFTQASYGYTF; DNA: TGTGCCAGCAGCTTTACACAGGCGTCCTATGGCTACACCTTC
V: TRBV27; D: NA; J: TRBJ2-5; size: few; CDR3: CASSLLAPGTQYF; DNA: TGTGCCAGCAGTTTATTAGCCCCGGGGACCCAGTACTTC
V: TRBV10-3; D: NA; J: TRBJ2-5; size: NA; CDR3: CAARDTQETQYF; DNA: TGTGCCGCCCGGGACACTCAAGAGACCCAGTACTTC
V: TRBV7-3; D: TRBD2; J: TRBJ2-1; size: NA; CDR3: CASSLTSGGPSYNEQFF; DNA: TGTGCCAGCAGCTTGACTAGCGGGGGGCCATCCTACAATGAGCAGTTCTTC
V: TRBV4-3; D: TRBD2; J: TRBJ2-5; size: NA; CDR3: CASSQGGLARDETQYF; DNA: TGCGCCAGCAGCCAGGGAGGACTAGCGAGAGATGAGACCCAGTACTTC
V: TRBV4-1; D: TRBD1; J: TRBJ2-5; size: NA; CDR3: CASSQAILRDREKPQYF; DNA: TGCGCCAGCAGCCAGGCTATCCTCCGGGACAGGGAAAAGCCCCAGTACTTC
V: TRBV25-1; D: TRBD2; J: TRBJ2-3; size: many; CDR3: CASRRTSGGTTDTQYF; DNA: TGTGCCAGCAGGCGGACTAGCGGGGGTACCACAGATACGCAGTATTTT
V: TRBV12-3/TRBV12-4; D: NA; J: TRBJ1-2; size: NA; CDR3: CASRLTGRYGYTF; DNA: TGTGCCAGCAGACTAACAGGGCGGTATGGCTACACCTTC
V: TRBV4-2; D: NA; J: TRBJ2-7; size: NA; CDR3: CASSQPRDKSYEQYF; DNA: TGTGCCAGCAGCCAACCGAGGGACAAGTCCTACGAGCAGTACTTC
V: TRBV28; D: TRBD1; J: TRBJ1-6; size: NA; CDR3: CASSKRDSLNSPLHF; DNA: TGTGCCAGCAGCAAACGGGACAGCCTTAATTCACCCCTCCACTTT
V: TRBV6-1; D: TRBD1; J: TRBJ2-7; size: few; CDR3: CASSEGGQPYEQYF; DNA: TGTGCCAGCAGTGAAGGGGGACAGCCCTACGAGCAGTACTTC
V: TRBV7-8; D: NA; J: TRBJ2-7; size: NA; CDR3: CASSLVAGTAYNEQYF; DNA: TGTGCCAGCAGCTTAGTGGCGGGGACGGCTTACAATGAGCAGTACTTC
V: TRBV18; D: NA; J: TRBJ2-5; size: few; CDR3: CASSPVPQLETQYF; DNA: TGTGCCAGCTCACCCGTCCCCCAGCTGGAAACCCAGTACTTC
V: TRBV6-2/TRBV6-3; D: TRBD1; J: TRBJ2-7; size: few; CDR3: CGTGQGPVKQYF; DNA: TGTGGGACTGGACAGGGACCGGTCAAGCAGTACTTC
V: TRBV11-1; D: TRBD2; J: TRBJ2-2; size: NA; CDR3: CASSFDFSGANAGELFF; DNA: TGTGCCAGCAGCTTCGATTTCAGCGGGGCGAACGCCGGGGAGCTGTTTTTT
V: TRBV20-1; D: NA; J: TRBJ2-5; size: NA; CDR3: CSATATVQETQYF; DNA: TGCAGTGCTACAGCGACAGTCCAAGAGACCCAGTACTTC
V: TRBV7-2; D: NA; J: TRBJ2-1; size: many; CDR3: CASSFEWGNEQFF; DNA: TGTGCCAGCAGCTTCGAATGGGGGAATGAGCAGTTCTTC
V: TRBV6-1; D: TRBD2; J: TRBJ2-1; size: once; CDR3: CASSRLAGGPLEDNEQFF; DNA: TGTGCCAGCAGCCGACTAGCGGGAGGGCCTTTGGAGGACAATGAGCAGTTCTTC
V: TRBV9; D: TRBD1; J: TRBJ2-7; size: NA; CDR3: CASSAGTGGGYEQYF; DNA: TGTGCCAGCAGCGCGGGGACAGGGGGCGGATACGAGCAGTACTTC
V: TRBV2; D: NA; J: TRBJ2-3; size: NA; CDR3: CASRSDDTQYF; DNA: TGTGCCAGCAGGTCAGACGATACGCAGTATTTT